A single sample gave rise to the 20 T cell receptor beta chains below, sequenced in a study of blood T cell repertoires in COVID-19. Generated by immunoSEQ multiplex PCR, the TCRdb table keeps only in-frame clones and is missing some. The data contain around 290,000 clones, more than 80% of them seen just once; the ten biggest clones take up more than 0.95%. What was sequenced was PBMCs or T cells enriched from blood (not recorded which). All receptors derive from a woman aged 30 to 39 who had recovered from COVID-19.

This chain connects TRBV2 to TRBJ1-3; D is undetermined. Deletions cut 3 bases from V and 0 bases from J, with 6 bases between. Germline loops: CDR1 SNHLY, CDR2 FYNNEI. The CDR3 sequence is 14 residues long. The CDR3 reads CASSDAYSGNTIYF. Here the CDR3 DNA reads TGTGCCAGCAGTGACGCCTACTCTGGAAACACCATATATTTT.

The chain joins TRBV2 to TRBJ2-1, with 9 bases fitting TRBD2. The CDR3 length is 17 residues. J lost 3 bases, V lost 5 bases, and 11 bases had no gene match. Germline lookup yields CDR1 SNHLY and CDR2 FYNNEI. The CDR3 region is CASSRDASGRFYNEQFF. CDR3 DNA: TGTGCCAGCAGTCGGGACGCGAGCGGGAGGTTCTACAATGAGCAGTTCTTC. Combining the CDR3 with reference TRBV2 and TRBJ2-1 gives the whole variable domain EPEVTQTPSHQVTQMGQEVILRCVPISNHLYFYWYRQILGQKVEFLVSFYNNEISEKSEIFDDQFSVERPDGSNFTLKIRSTKLEDSAMYFCASSRDASGRFYNEQFFGPGTRLTVL.

The chain has TRBV7-9 and TRBJ2-3, with 11 bases that match TRBD2. The CDR3 length is 17 residues. CDR1 SEHNR and CDR2 FQNEAQ come from the germline V gene (reference sequence). After removal of 6 bases from V and 0 bases from J, the junction contained 8 bases not matched to a gene. Here the CDR3 DNA reads TGTGCCAGCAGAACTACACGGACTAGCGGGAGCACAGATACGCAGTATTTT. It is translated as CASRTTRTSGSTDTQYF.

The chain carries TRBV18 and TRBJ2-7; possible D gene TRBD1, 5 bases. This CDR3 comprises 14 residues. In germline, CDR1 is KGHSH, CDR2 LQKENI. The germline V and J ends were trimmed by 1 base and 2 bases, with 9 bases remaining between them. The CDR3 spells CASSPHQGAYEQYF. The DNA of the CDR3 is TGTGCCAGCTCACCACACCAGGGCGCCTACGAGCAGTACTTC.

This clone has only a few counts. V is TRBV27 and J is TRBJ2-1; 8 nucleotides line up with TRBD1. Germline lookup yields CDR1 MNHEY and CDR2 SMNVEV (reference sequence). The V gene end was trimmed by 6 bases and the J gene end by 1 base; junction bases not matched to a gene: 8. This CDR3 contains 16 residues. The CDR3 here is CASSPQGAVSYNEQFF. For the CDR3, the DNA is TGTGCCAGCAGCCCCCAGGGGGCAGTATCCTACAATGAGCAGTTCTTC.

As DNA, the CDR3 is TGTGCCAGCAGCCAAGAACAGGGGATCGACGAGCAGTACTTC. Translated, it gives CASSQEQGIDEQYF. The V and J genes are TRBV3-1 (or the pseudogene TRBV3-2) and TRBJ2-7; 7 bases fit TRBD1. This CDR3 region has 14 residues. Germline loops: CDR1 LGHDT, CDR2 YNNKEL (reference sequence). V shed 0 bases and J 5 bases; nucleotides not matched to a gene: 4.

The chain joins TRBV7-9 to TRBJ2-1, with TRBD2 identical over 14 bases. The CDR3 has 16 amino acids. CDR1 is SEHNR and CDR2 is FQNEAQ in the germline V gene (reference sequence). V trimming: 6 bases; J trimming: 7 bases; junction bases outside the gene matches: 8. The CDR3: CASRLRLAGGDNEQFF. CDR3 nucleotides: TGTGCCAGCAGGCTCAGACTAGCGGGAGGGGATAATGAGCAGTTCTTC.

J is TRBJ1-2 and V is TRBV7-9; 11 bases align to TRBD1. The CDR3 sequence is 17 residues long. Trimming took 4 bases from V and 0 from J; bases not matched to a gene: 7. The germline V gene encodes CDR1 SEHNR and CDR2 FQNEAQ (reference sequence). CDR3 residues: CASSSGTGGRANYGYTF. The CDR3 nucleotides read TGTGCCAGCAGCTCCGGGACAGGGGGAAGGGCTAACTATGGCTACACCTTC.

V usage is TRBV28 and J usage is TRBJ1-5; 11 bases are shared with TRBD1. Germline V lookup: CDR1 MDHEN, CDR2 SYDVKM. The length of the CDR3 is 17 residues. Trimming removed 5 bases from V and 5 bases from J; junction bases left unmatched: 11. Here the CDR3 DNA reads TGTGCCAGCAGTGACACCGGGACAGGGGGTTTTTATCAGCCCCAGCATTTT. Amino acids: CASSDTGTGGFYQPQHF.

The chain couples TRBV11-2 to TRBJ2-7, with D possibly being TRBD2 (6 bases). Germline CDR1 is SGHAT and CDR2 is FQNNGV. There are 13 residues in the CDR3. V lost 0 bases to trimming and J lost 5 bases, with 8 bases between them. Here the CDR3 DNA reads TGTGCCAGCAGCTTAGATCGGACTAACGAGCAGTACTTC. It yields the protein CASSLDRTNEQYF.

The rearrangement joins TRBV29-1 to TRBJ1-4, with D maybe TRBD1 (5 bases). Germline CDR1 is SQVTM and CDR2 is ANQGSEA. The CDR3 totals 13 residues. V was clipped by 6 bases and J by 7 bases, with 15 bases between them. CDR3 in DNA: TGCAGCGTGGCCCCGGGGGGGGGTGAAAAACTGTTTTTT. It is translated as CSVAPGGGEKLFF.

The chain uses TRBV3-1 (or the pseudogene TRBV3-2) and TRBJ2-4; tentatively, D is TRBD2 (5 bases). This CDR3 region has 16 residues. V shed 4 bases and J shed 3 bases, with 16 bases lying between them. CDR1 and CDR2 from the germline V gene are LGHDT and YNNKEL (reference sequence). This CDR3 is CASSLPGILDKNIQYF. Written as DNA, the CDR3 is TGTGCCAGCAGCCTCCCCGGGATCTTAGACAAAAACATTCAGTACTTC.

The rearrangement links TRBV19 to TRBJ2-2; 9 positions match TRBD2. V was pared by 4 bases and J by 6 bases, with 18 bases of the junction left unmatched. The V gene's germline CDR1 is LNHDA and CDR2 SQIVND (reference sequence). The CDR3 spans 19 residues. The DNA of the CDR3 is TGTGCCAGTAGTAAGCCTCTTCCCGCCCGCGGGAGGGCCTCCGGGGAGCTGTTTTTT. It translates to CASSKPLPARGRASGELFF.

This rearrangement joins TRBV13 to TRBJ1-1; 8 bases fit TRBD1. With V trimmed by 3 bases and J by 3 bases, 0 bases remained unmatched. This CDR3 region has 13 residues. The germline V gene encodes CDR1 PRHDT and CDR2 FYEKMQ (reference sequence). The CDR3 loop reads CASSFRGHTEAFF. In DNA form, the CDR3 reads TGTGCCAGCAGCTTCAGGGGGCACACTGAAGCTTTCTTT.

On this clone itself: The junction and the germline gene differ at one end; a read error may be behind it. The J gene is TRBJ1-5, the V gene TRBV7-8; 8 nucleotides match TRBD1. CDR1 SGHVS and CDR2 FQNEAQ come from the germline V gene. The CDR3 runs 18 residues. The CDR3 DNA reads as TGTGCCAGCAGCAAAGAGGGACAGGCTACGTATAGCAATCAGCCCCAACATTTT. Translating gives CASSKEGQATYSNQPQHF.

V is TRBV5-1 and J is TRBJ1-1; 7 nucleotides line up with TRBD1. The germline gives CDR1 SGHRS, CDR2 YFSETQ. Trimming cost V 0 bases and J 2 bases; bases outside gene matches: 7. The CDR3 length is 16 residues. CDR3 amino acids: CASSLVGGDLNTEAFF. For the CDR3, the DNA is TGCGCCAGCAGCTTGGTAGGGGGCGATCTAAACACTGAAGCTTTCTTT.

The V gene is TRBV6-6, the J gene TRBJ1-1; no firm D call. In germline, CDR1 is MNHNY, CDR2 SVGAGI (reference sequence). The CDR3 is 14 residues long. Trimming took 3 bases from V and 4 from J, leaving 12 bases between them. As DNA, the CDR3 is TGTGCCAGCAGTTATCCGGCCAAGCGCACTGAAGCTTTCTTT. This codes for CASSYPAKRTEAFF.

The chain employs TRBV27 and TRBJ2-6; the match to TRBD1 covers 11 bases. Trimming took 7 bases from V and 0 from J; bases not matched to a gene: 11. Germline lookup yields CDR1 MNHEY and CDR2 SMNVEV (reference sequence). This CDR3 region has 19 residues. The CDR3 DNA reads TGTGCCAGCACTTCCTGGACCGGGACAGGGGGCTCTGGGGCCAACGTCCTGACTTTC. It specifies CASTSWTGTGGSGANVLTF.

On this clone itself: The sample carries other DNA sequences with the same CDR3. The rearrangement joins TRBV14 to TRBJ1-1; tentatively, D is TRBD1 (6 bases). This CDR3 comprises 13 residues. Germline-derived CDR1 and CDR2 are SGHDN and FVKESK. Trimming stripped 4 bases from V and 2 bases from J, with 8 bases between. CDR3 region: CASSRGLNTEAFF. In DNA form, the CDR3 reads TGTGCCAGCAGCCGGGGGCTTAACACTGAAGCTTTCTTT.

The rearrangement uses TRBV6-6 and TRBJ1-5, with 8 bases matching TRBD1. Germline CDR1 MNHNY, CDR2 SVGAGI (reference sequence). This CDR3 has 17 residues. The trim removed 5 bases at V and 6 bases at J, leaving 15 bases unmatched. The CDR3 sequence is CASSPGGQVGLFQPQHF. Here the CDR3 DNA reads TGTGCCAGCAGTCCCGGGGGACAGGTGGGATTATTTCAGCCCCAGCATTTT.